These 11 T cell receptor beta chains originate from one sample sequenced in a study of patients and donors after allogeneic stem cell transplantation. TCRdb re-analysed the RT-PCR reads in MiXCR, keeping a single row per CDR3 protein. Of over 350,000 distinct CDR3 sequences in the sample, 16% are singletons; the top ten hold around 7.2%. Sequencing was performed on blood, either unsorted or a sorted T cell fraction (not recorded which). These receptors were collected from a human donor who was either an allogeneic HSCT recipient or a stem cell or donor lymphocyte infusion donor (not recorded which). It is not recorded whose cells these are; they may come from a transplant donor.

The chain employs TRBV20-1 and TRBJ1-2, with a tentative D call TRBD1 (5 bases). The CDR3 runs to 12 residues. CDR1 and CDR2 from the germline V gene are DFQATT and SNEGSKA (reference sequence). The ends were cut back, 6 bases at V and 3 bases at J, with 11 bases in the middle. The CDR3 loop is CSALDSYYGYTF. CDR3 bases: TGCAGTGCACTCGACAGTTACTATGGCTACACCTTC.

This clonotype was seen more than once but under ten times. The chain employs TRBV20-1 and TRBJ2-7, with D possibly TRBD1 on 5 matching bases. Between the trimmed V and J ends, which lost 6 bases and 3 bases, there was a span of 9 bases. CDR3 length: 11 amino acids. Germline assignment: CDR1 DFQATT and CDR2 SNEGSKA (reference sequence). The CDR3 nucleotides are TGCAGTGCAGGACACTTCTACGAGCAGTACTTC. Protein: CSAGHFYEQYF.

The chain couples TRBV6-2 or TRBV6-3 to TRBJ2-1, with no clear D. With 6 bases removed from V and 5 bases from J, the gap between germline ends came to 14 bases. Looked up from germline, CDR1 is MNHEY and CDR2 is SVGEGT. There are 14 residues in the CDR3. The CDR3 DNA reads as TGTGCCAGCAGCCCCTGGCGGTCCGACAATGAGCAGTTCTTC. This sequence encodes CASSPWRSDNEQFF.

The chain uses TRBV7-8 and TRBJ2-2, with 9 bases matching TRBD2. Trimming removed 5 bases from V and 7 bases from J; junction bases left unmatched: 11. Germline CDR1 is SGHVS and CDR2 is FQNEAQ. This CDR3 region has 16 residues. The CDR3 reads CASSPRPGLAIGELFF. DNA of the CDR3: TGTGCCAGCAGCCCAAGGCCGGGACTAGCCATCGGGGAGCTGTTTTTT.

This clonotype has at least ten counts. This chain links TRBV9 with TRBJ1-2, with TRBD1 matching over 7 bases. Unmatched junction bases numbered 13, after V lost 3 bases and J lost 5 bases. The CDR3 totals 16 residues. Per germline, CDR1 SGDLS and CDR2 YYNGEE. The CDR3 sequence: CASSGPETGRGYGYTF. In DNA, the CDR3 is TGTGCCAGCAGCGGCCCCGAGACAGGGCGGGGGTATGGCTACACCTTC.

This chain joins TRBV6-1 and TRBJ2-7, with 7 bases lining up with TRBD2. The germline V gene has CDR1 MNHNS and CDR2 SASEGT. Trimming at V came to 6 bases and at J to 2 bases, leaving 16 bases not matched to a gene. CDR3 length: 17 residues. The CDR3 region is CASSQPTPLAEPYEQYF. The CDR3, as DNA: TGTGCCAGCAGCCAACCAACCCCCCTAGCGGAGCCCTACGAGCAGTACTTC.

The chain carries TRBV25-1 and TRBJ2-5; D gene unclear. The ends were cut back, 1 base at V and 10 bases at J, with 7 bases in the middle. Germline CDR1 reads MGHDK; CDR2 reads SYGVNS. This CDR3 has 11 residues. For the CDR3, the DNA is TGTGCCAGCAGTGAATTTCAAGTCCAGTACTTC. Its translation is CASSEFQVQYF.

This clonotype was seen a handful of times. The chain employs TRBV19 and TRBJ2-7; TRBD1 or TRBD2 may be the D gene (5 bases each). This CDR3 comprises 15 residues. V gave up 6 bases and J gave up 3 bases, with 18 bases separating them. The germline V gene encodes CDR1 LNHDA and CDR2 SQIVND (reference sequence). CDR3 in DNA: TGTGCCAGTAGCGGGACCGACATTCTGGGCTACGAGCAGTACTTC. Translation: CASSGTDILGYEQYF.

This clonotype has just a few counts. The J gene is TRBJ2-1, the V gene TRBV5-5; either TRBD1 or TRBD2 may supply D (7 bases each). The germline V and J ends were trimmed by 3 bases and 10 bases, with 17 bases remaining between them. Germline assignment: CDR1 SGHKS and CDR2 YYEKEE (reference sequence). The CDR3 is 14 residues long. The CDR3 sequence is CASSWGPGGVEQFF. CDR3 nucleotides: TGTGCCAGCAGCTGGGGCCCAGGGGGGGTGGAGCAGTTCTTC.

This clonotype has just a few counts. The J gene is TRBJ2-4, the V gene TRBV7-9, with 7 bases that match TRBD2. Germline CDR1 is SEHNR and CDR2 is FQNEAQ (reference sequence). This CDR3 contains 17 residues. V was pared by 1 base and J by 0 bases, with 6 bases of the junction left unmatched. The CDR3, as DNA: TGTGCCAGCAGCTTAGGCCCTAGCGGTCTAGCCAAAAACATTCAGTACTTC. Encoded protein: CASSLGPSGLAKNIQYF.

This chain links TRBV12-3 or TRBV12-4 with TRBJ2-6; the D gene could be TRBD1 or TRBD2 (5 bases each). CDR3 length equals 16 residues. Deletions cut 2 bases from V and 8 bases from J, with 16 bases between. CDR3 nucleotides: TGTGCCAGCAGTTTAAGGACTCCCAAGGGGACCAACGTCCTGACTTTC. It codes for CASSLRTPKGTNVLTF.